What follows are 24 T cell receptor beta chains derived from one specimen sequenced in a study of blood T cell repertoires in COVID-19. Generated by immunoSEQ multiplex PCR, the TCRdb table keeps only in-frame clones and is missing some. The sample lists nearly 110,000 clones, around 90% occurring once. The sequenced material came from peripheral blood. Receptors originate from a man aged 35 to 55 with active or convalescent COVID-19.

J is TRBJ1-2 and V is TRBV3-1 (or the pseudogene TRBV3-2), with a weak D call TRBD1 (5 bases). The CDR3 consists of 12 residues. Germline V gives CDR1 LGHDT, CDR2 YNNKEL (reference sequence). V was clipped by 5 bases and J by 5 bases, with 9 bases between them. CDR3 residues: CASSFGTYGYTF. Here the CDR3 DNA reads TGTGCCAGCAGCTTCGGGACTTATGGCTACACCTTC.

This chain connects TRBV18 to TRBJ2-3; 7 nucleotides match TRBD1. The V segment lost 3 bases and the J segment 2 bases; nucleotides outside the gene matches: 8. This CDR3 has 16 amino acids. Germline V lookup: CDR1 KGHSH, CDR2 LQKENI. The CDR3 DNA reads TGTGCCAGCTCACCCGTAAGAGGACAGGCCACAGATACGCAGTATTTT. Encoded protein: CASSPVRGQATDTQYF.

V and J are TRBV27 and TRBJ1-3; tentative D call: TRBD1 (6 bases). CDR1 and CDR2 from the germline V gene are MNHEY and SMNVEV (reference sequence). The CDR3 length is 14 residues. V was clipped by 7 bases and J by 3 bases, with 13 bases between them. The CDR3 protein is CASKRTDYGNTIYF. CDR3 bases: TGTGCCAGCAAAAGGACAGATTATGGAAACACCATATATTTT.

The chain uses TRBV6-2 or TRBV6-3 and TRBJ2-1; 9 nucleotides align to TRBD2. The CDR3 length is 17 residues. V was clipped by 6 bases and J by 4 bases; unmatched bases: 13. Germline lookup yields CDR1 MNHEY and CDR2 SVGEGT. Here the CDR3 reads CASSPKRPGLAYNEQFF. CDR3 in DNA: TGTGCCAGCAGCCCTAAGCGACCGGGACTAGCATACAATGAGCAGTTCTTC.

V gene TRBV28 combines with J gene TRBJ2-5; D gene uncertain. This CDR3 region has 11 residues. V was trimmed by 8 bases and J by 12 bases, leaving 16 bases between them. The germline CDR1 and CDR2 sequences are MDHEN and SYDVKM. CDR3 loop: CASGVKSSEYF. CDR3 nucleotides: TGTGCCAGCGGAGTTAAGAGCTCCGAGTACTTC.

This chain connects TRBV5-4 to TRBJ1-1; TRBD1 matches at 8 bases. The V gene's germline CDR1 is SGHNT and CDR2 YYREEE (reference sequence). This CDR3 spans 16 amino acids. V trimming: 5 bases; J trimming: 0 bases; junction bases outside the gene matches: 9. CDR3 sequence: CASRPGQGGMNTEAFF. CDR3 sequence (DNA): TGTGCCAGCAGACCCGGACAGGGCGGGATGAACACTGAAGCTTTCTTT.

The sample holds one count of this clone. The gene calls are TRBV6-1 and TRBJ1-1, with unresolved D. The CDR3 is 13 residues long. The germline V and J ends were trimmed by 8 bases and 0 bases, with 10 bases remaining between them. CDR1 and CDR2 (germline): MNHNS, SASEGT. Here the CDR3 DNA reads TGTGCCAGCGGGAGAGCCATGAACACTGAAGCTTTCTTT. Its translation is CASGRAMNTEAFF.

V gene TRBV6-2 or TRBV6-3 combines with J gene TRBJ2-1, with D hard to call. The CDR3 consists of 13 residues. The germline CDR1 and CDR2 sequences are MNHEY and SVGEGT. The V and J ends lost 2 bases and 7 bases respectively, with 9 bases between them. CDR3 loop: CASSYPPGNEQFF. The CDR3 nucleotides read TGTGCCAGCAGTTACCCCCCCGGGAATGAGCAGTTCTTC.

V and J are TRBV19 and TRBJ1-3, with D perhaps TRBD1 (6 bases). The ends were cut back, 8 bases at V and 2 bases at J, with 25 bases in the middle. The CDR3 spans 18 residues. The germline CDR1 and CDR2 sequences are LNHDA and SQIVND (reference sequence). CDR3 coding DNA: TGTGCCAGTGATGGATCGCGGGGGCCAATTACTACTGGAAACACCATATATTTT. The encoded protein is CASDGSRGPITTGNTIYF.

In DNA form, the CDR3 reads TGTGCCATCACCCTTAGTAGCAATCAGCCCCAGCATTTT. Translating it yields CAITLSSNQPQHF. The chain uses TRBV10-3 and TRBJ1-5; no clear D. Germline-derived CDR1 and CDR2 are ENHRY and SYGVKD. CDR3 length: 13 residues. V lost 7 bases and J lost 0, with 7 bases in between.

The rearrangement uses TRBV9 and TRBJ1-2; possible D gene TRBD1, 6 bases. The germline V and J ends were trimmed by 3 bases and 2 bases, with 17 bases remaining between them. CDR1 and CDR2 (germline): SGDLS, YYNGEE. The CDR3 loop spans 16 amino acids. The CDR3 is CASSGRGKGLNYGYTF. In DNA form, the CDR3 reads TGTGCCAGCAGCGGAAGGGGGAAGGGCCTCAACTATGGCTACACCTTC.

The CDR3 nucleotides read TGTGCCAGCAGTTCCGAAAGTAGTGAGCAGTTCTTC. Its translation is CASSSESSEQFF. The chain combines TRBV12-3 or TRBV12-4 with TRBJ2-1; D remains unclear. The CDR3 contains 12 residues. V was clipped by 4 bases and J by 9 bases, with 10 bases between them.

The CDR3 region has the DNA TGTGCCAGCGGAGGACAGGGAGGGAGCAATCAGCCCCAGCATTTT. Translation gives CASGGQGGSNQPQHF. The J gene is TRBJ1-5, the V gene TRBV2, with 8 nucleotides matching TRBD1. Germline CDR1 and CDR2: SNHLY and FYNNEI. This CDR3 has 15 residues. With 8 bases clipped from V and 1 base from J, the junction kept 7 bases outside the gene matches.

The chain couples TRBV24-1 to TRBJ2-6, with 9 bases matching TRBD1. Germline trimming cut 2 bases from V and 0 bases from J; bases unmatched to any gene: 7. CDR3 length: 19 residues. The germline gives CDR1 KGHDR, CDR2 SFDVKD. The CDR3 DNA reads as TGTGCCACCAGTGATTCCCCGGGACAGGGTCACTCTGGGGCCAACGTCCTGACTTTC. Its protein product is CATSDSPGQGHSGANVLTF.

In DNA form, the CDR3 reads TGTGCCAGCAGCTTACGGACCAGCGGGGCCAACACCGGGGAGCTGTTTTTT. Translating gives CASSLRTSGANTGELFF. The genes are TRBV7-3 and TRBJ2-2; 7 nucleotides line up with TRBD2. The CDR3 spans 17 residues. CDR1 is SGHTA, CDR2 FQGTGA, per germline. Germline trimming cut 2 bases from V and 2 bases from J; bases unmatched to any gene: 8.

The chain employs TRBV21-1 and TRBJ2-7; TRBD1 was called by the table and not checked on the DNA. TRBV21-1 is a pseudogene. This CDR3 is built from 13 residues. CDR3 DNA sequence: TGTGCCAGTCGGGGGACAGATGACTACGAGCAGTACTTC. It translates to CASRGTDDYEQYF.

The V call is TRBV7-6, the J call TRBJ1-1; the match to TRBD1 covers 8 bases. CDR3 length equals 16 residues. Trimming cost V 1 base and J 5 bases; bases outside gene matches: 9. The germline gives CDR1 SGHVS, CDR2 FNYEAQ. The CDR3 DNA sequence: TGTGCCAGCAGCTTAGTACCTGACAGGGGTGGTACTGAAGCTTTCTTT. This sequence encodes CASSLVPDRGGTEAFF.

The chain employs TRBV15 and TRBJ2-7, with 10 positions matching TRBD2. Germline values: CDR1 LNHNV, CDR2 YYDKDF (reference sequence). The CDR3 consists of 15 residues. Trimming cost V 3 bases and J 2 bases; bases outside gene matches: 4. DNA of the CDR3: TGTGCCACCAGCAGCCCGGGACTAGCGCCCTACGAGCAGTACTTC. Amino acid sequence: CATSSPGLAPYEQYF.

In DNA form, the CDR3 reads TGTGCCAGCAGTTACACGTTGGCTAGCGGGTACAATGAGCAGTTCTTC. It is translated as CASSYTLASGYNEQFF. This chain links TRBV6-5 with TRBJ2-1; 8 nucleotides line up with TRBD2. Looked up from germline, CDR1 is MNHEY and CDR2 is SVGAGI. The V segment lost 2 bases and the J segment 4 bases; nucleotides outside the gene matches: 7. The CDR3 runs to 16 residues.

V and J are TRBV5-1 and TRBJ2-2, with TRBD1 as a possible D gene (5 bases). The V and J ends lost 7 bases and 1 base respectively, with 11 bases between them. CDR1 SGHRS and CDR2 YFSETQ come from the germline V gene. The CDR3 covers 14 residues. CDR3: CASGAALNTGELFF. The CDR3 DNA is TGCGCCAGCGGGGCCGCCCTGAACACCGGGGAGCTGTTTTTT.

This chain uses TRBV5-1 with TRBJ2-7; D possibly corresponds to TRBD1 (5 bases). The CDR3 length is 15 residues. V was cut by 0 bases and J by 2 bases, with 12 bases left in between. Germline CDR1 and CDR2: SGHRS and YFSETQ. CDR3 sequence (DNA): TGCGCCAGCAGCTTGGTCACAGGAACCACCTACGAGCAGTACTTC. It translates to CASSLVTGTTYEQYF.

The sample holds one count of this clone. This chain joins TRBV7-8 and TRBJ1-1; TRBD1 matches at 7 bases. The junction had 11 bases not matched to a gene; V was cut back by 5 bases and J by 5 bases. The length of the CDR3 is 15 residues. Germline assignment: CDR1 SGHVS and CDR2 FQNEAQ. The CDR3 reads CASSGPTGVKTEAFF. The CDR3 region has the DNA TGTGCCAGCAGCGGGCCTACAGGGGTCAAGACTGAAGCTTTCTTT.

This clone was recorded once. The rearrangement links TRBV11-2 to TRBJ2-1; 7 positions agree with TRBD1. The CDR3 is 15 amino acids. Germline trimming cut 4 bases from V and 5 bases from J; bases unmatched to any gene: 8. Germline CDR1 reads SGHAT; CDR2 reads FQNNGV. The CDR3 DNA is TGTGCCAGCAGCTCGGGACAGCTGGGCAACAATGAGCAGTTCTTC. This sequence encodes CASSSGQLGNNEQFF.

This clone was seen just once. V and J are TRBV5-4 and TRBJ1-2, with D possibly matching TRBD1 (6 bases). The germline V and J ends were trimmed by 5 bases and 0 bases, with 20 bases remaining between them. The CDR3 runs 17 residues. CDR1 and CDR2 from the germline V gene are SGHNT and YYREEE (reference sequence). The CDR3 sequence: CASRIRITGYSNYGYTF. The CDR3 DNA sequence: TGTGCCAGCAGAATCAGGATAACAGGGTACTCTAACTATGGCTACACCTTC.